These 20 T cell receptor beta chains were all obtained from the same sample, sequenced in a study of beta chain features in type 1 diabetes. Expressed TCRB transcripts were sequenced, since all the RNA that had been isolated was reverse transcribed. Repertoires were generated with immunoSEQ multiplex PCR, while TCRdb's copy carries only in-frame clones and drops some. The sample carries roughly 610,000 clones, about 14% recorded once. Source material: naive CD4+ T cells from blood. These receptors all come from a man in his late teens or twenties in good health.

The chain couples TRBV7-9 to TRBJ1-6; tentatively, D is TRBD1 (5 bases). CDR1 is SEHNR and CDR2 is FQNEAQ in the germline V gene (reference sequence). Trimming cost V 4 bases and J 0 bases, with 13 bases left between them. This CDR3 contains 17 residues. CDR3 DNA: TGTGCCAGCAGCTCGGGACCGAGGAGCTCCTATAATTCACCCCTCCACTTT. Translation: CASSSGPRSSYNSPLHF.

This clone has only a few counts. The chain has TRBV28 and TRBJ1-2, with TRBD1 as a possible D gene (6 bases). Between the trimmed V and J ends, which lost 6 bases and 4 bases, there was a span of 15 bases. Per germline, CDR1 MDHEN and CDR2 SYDVKM. The CDR3 covers 14 residues. For the CDR3, the DNA is TGTGCCAGCAGAGCTACCGGGGGCCCCTATGGCTACACCTTC. This codes for CASRATGGPYGYTF.

The rearrangement joins TRBV19 to TRBJ2-4, with no clear D. V was cut by 2 bases and J by 1 base, with 15 bases left in between. The CDR3 length is 17 residues. Germline CDR1 and CDR2: LNHDA and SQIVND (reference sequence). CDR3 sequence reads: CASSITPEASAKNIQYF. The DNA for the CDR3 is TGTGCCAGTAGTATAACGCCCGAGGCATCGGCCAAAAACATTCAGTACTTC.

V gene TRBV7-2 combines with J gene TRBJ2-4; tentatively, D is TRBD1 (6 bases). CDR3 size: 14 residues. V shed 1 base and J shed 3 bases, with 7 bases lying between them. Germline V gives CDR1 SGHTA, CDR2 FQGNSA. The CDR3 here is CASSLVGHKNIQYF. The DNA of the CDR3 is TGTGCCAGCAGCTTAGTGGGACACAAAAACATTCAGTACTTC.

The V and J genes are TRBV4-2 and TRBJ2-4; 15 nucleotides match TRBD2. The V gene's germline CDR1 is LGHNA and CDR2 YNFKEQ. Trimming cost V 4 bases and J 5 bases; bases outside gene matches: 3. CDR3 length: 16 residues. CDR3 residues: CASSLGLAGGENIQYF. The CDR3 nucleotides are TGTGCCAGCAGCCTGGGACTAGCGGGGGGCGAAAACATTCAGTACTTC.

This clone was seen more than once but under ten times. The chain is built from TRBV19 and TRBJ1-5; a weak D match, TRBD1 (5 bases). CDR1 and CDR2 (germline): LNHDA, SQIVND (reference sequence). This CDR3 has 15 amino acids. Trimming took off 3 bases at V and 5 bases at J, with 14 bases between the two ends. DNA of the CDR3: TGTGCCAGTAGTATGGGAGGGTCCAGGGATCAGCCCCAGCATTTT. Translating gives CASSMGGSRDQPQHF.

This clone was recorded a few times. DNA for the CDR3: TGTGCCAGCAGCGGACAGGGGGCTTATTCACCCCTCCACTTT. Encoded protein: CASSGQGAYSPLHF. The rearrangement links TRBV27 to TRBJ1-6; 11 bases are a match to TRBD1. The CDR3 is 14 amino acids. The ends lost 6 bases at V and 8 bases at J; junction bases unmatched: 3. Germline V gene sequence: CDR1 MNHEY, CDR2 SMNVEV (reference sequence).

This chain joins TRBV5-1 and TRBJ2-6; D unclear. CDR3 length equals 15 residues. CDR1 is SGHRS and CDR2 is YFSETQ in the germline V gene. Trimming took 1 base from V and 0 from J, leaving 5 bases between them. CDR3 bases: TGCGCCAGCAGCTTGTATGGCTCTGGGGCCAACGTCCTGACTTTC. Protein: CASSLYGSGANVLTF.

The chain has TRBV10-3 and TRBJ2-2; D possibly corresponds to TRBD1 (6 bases). The germline V and J ends were trimmed by 6 bases and 3 bases, with 14 bases remaining between them. CDR1 is ENHRY and CDR2 is SYGVKD in the germline V gene. This CDR3 contains 15 residues. This CDR3 reads CAISGQPRDTGELFF. DNA of the CDR3: TGTGCCATCAGCGGACAGCCCCGCGACACCGGGGAGCTGTTTTTT.

This clone was observed a few times. The rearrangement links TRBV28 to TRBJ2-1, with TRBD2 matching over 7 bases. Trimming cost V 1 base and J 3 bases; bases outside gene matches: 6. CDR1 is MDHEN and CDR2 is SYDVKM in the germline V gene. The CDR3 consists of 16 residues. This CDR3 is CASSLSSGGRYNEQFF. CDR3 DNA sequence: TGTGCCAGCAGTTTATCTAGCGGAGGGCGCTACAATGAGCAGTTCTTC.

The chain links TRBV10-3 to TRBJ2-7, with D possibly matching TRBD1 (7 bases). V lost 8 bases and J lost 6, with 20 bases in between. The germline V gene has CDR1 ENHRY and CDR2 SYGVKD. This CDR3 spans 14 amino acids. In nucleotides, the CDR3 is TGTGCCATCCGCCCCAGGGGGGCCGAGGGCGAGCAGTACTTC. Encoded protein: CAIRPRGAEGEQYF.

V is TRBV6-1 and J is TRBJ1-2, with 8 bases fitting TRBD1. Germline CDR1 MNHNS, CDR2 SASEGT. The CDR3 length is 16 residues. With V trimmed by 0 bases and J by 4 bases, 7 bases remained unmatched. The CDR3 DNA reads as TGTGCCAGCAGTGAAGCTGTTGGACAGGGCTTCTATGGCTACACCTTC. Amino acid sequence: CASSEAVGQGFYGYTF.

Only a few counts were recorded for this clone. The chain employs TRBV12-5 and TRBJ2-2; D is possibly TRBD1 or TRBD2 (5 bases each). With 2 bases removed from V and 4 bases from J, the gap between germline ends came to 8 bases. Germline V gene data show CDR1 as LGHNT and CDR2 as FRNRAP. CDR3 size: 14 residues. The CDR3 protein is CASGLWGSTGELFF. The DNA of the CDR3 is TGTGCTAGTGGTTTGTGGGGGAGCACCGGGGAGCTGTTTTTT. Together with reference TRBV12-5 and TRBJ2-2, the CDR3 gives the full variable domain: DARVTQTPRHKVTEMGQEVTMRCQPILGHNTVFWYRQTMMQGLELLAYFRNRAPLDDSGMPKDRFSAEMPDATLATLKIQPSEPRDSAVYFCASGLWGSTGELFFGEGSRLTVL.

The chain couples TRBV10-3 to TRBJ2-3; D is uncertain. CDR1 is ENHRY, CDR2 SYGVKD, per germline. This CDR3 is 12 amino acids long. The V and J ends lost 7 bases and 6 bases respectively, with 11 bases between them. CDR3 DNA sequence: TGTGCCATCACTACGACCGGGGATACGCAGTATTTT. It specifies CAITTTGDTQYF.

The gene calls are TRBV6-6 and TRBJ2-2; the match to TRBD1 covers 7 bases. Germline V gene sequence: CDR1 MNHNY, CDR2 SVGAGI (reference sequence). This CDR3 is 15 amino acids long. The V segment lost 6 bases and the J segment 5 bases; nucleotides outside the gene matches: 9. Written as DNA, the CDR3 is TGTGCCAGCAGCCCCGACAGGGTGCGGACCGGGGAGCTGTTTTTT. This gives the protein CASSPDRVRTGELFF.

This clone appeared a single time. The chain is built from TRBV15 and TRBJ2-4; tentative D call: TRBD2 (5 bases). V was trimmed by 9 bases and J by 7 bases, leaving 10 bases between them. CDR1 is LNHNV, CDR2 YYDKDF, per germline (reference sequence). This CDR3 is built from 11 residues. The CDR3 bases are TGTGCCACGACGCGGAGGAACATTCAGTACTTC. Amino acids: CATTRRNIQYF.

This clone was seen more than once but under ten times. The chain links TRBV4-3 to TRBJ2-1; the match to TRBD2 covers 8 bases. V shed 1 base and J 3 bases; nucleotides not matched to a gene: 20. This CDR3 has 21 residues. The germline V gene has CDR1 LGHNA and CDR2 YSLEER. The CDR3 protein is CASSQAPGTRLALPVYNEQFF. Written as DNA, the CDR3 is TGCGCCAGCAGCCAAGCCCCCGGGACTAGATTAGCCCTCCCGGTCTACAATGAGCAGTTCTTC.

The V call is TRBV7-3, the J call TRBJ2-7; D uncertain. Looked up from germline, CDR1 is SGHTA and CDR2 is FQGTGA. Trimming left V 2 bases short and J 2 bases short, with 10 bases between. There are 14 residues in the CDR3. Written as DNA, the CDR3 is TGTGCCAGCAGCTTACTTCCGGGCGCCTACGAGCAGTACTTC. Its translation: CASSLLPGAYEQYF.

DNA of the CDR3: TGTGCCAGCAGTGAATATAACGGGGGGCGCCGAAAGACCCAGTACTTC. Translated: CASSEYNGGRRKTQYF. The chain links TRBV25-1 to TRBJ2-5, with a tentative D call TRBD2 (7 bases). This CDR3 has 16 residues. The germline V gene has CDR1 MGHDK and CDR2 SYGVNS. V lost 0 bases to trimming and J lost 6 bases, with 17 bases between them.

This clone was seen a handful of times. The chain combines TRBV28 with TRBJ2-3, with TRBD2 identical over 7 bases. CDR3 size: 15 residues. CDR1 is MDHEN, CDR2 SYDVKM, per germline. Trimming removed 3 bases from V and 0 bases from J; junction bases left unmatched: 3. In DNA form, the CDR3 reads TGTGCCAGCAGTTTCGCGGGGGATAGCACAGATACGCAGTATTTT. The encoded protein is CASSFAGDSTDTQYF.